This T cell receptor (beta chain) was captured in a study of blood T cell repertoires in COVID-19 (TCRdb year 2020). In the study overall: Samples from collaborators originated in the United States, Italy and Spain and spanned both the acute and convalescent phases of COVID-19. The material from the prospective study consisted of cDNA or gDNA derived from T cells, B-cell-depleted T cells, or PBMCs. Deeply sampled blood TCRbeta repertoires from subjects exposed to, actively infected with, or recovered from COVID-19 were included in the dataset. The repertoires were released in a freely available public database meant as a resource for research on the immune response to SARS-CoV-2. Samples were obtained from the ongoing ImmuneRACE study (first 160 participants) and from some 1,300 subjects provided by 6 global collaborators. Nearly every sample came with metadata listing a de-identified subject ID, COVID-19 status, age in years and sex. Where available, HLA class I and class II types were obtained from metadata supplied by the sample provider rather than from assay-based typing. The investigation overall reported the following: The quantity of clinical and demographic metadata differed by source and by participant and was supplied without curation.

Regarding this clone: It has no known antigen specificity. No base quality values were provided; no much bigger clone lies one nucleotide off.

TCRbeta CDR3 regions were amplified from genomic DNA using the immunoSEQ Assay, a bias-controlled multiplex PCR. On the study's bioinformatics: The number of nucleated cells in each sample was estimated from the amplification of reference gene primers within the assay. Sequence reads were collapsed and filtered to measure the absolute abundance of every unique TCRbeta CDR3 rearrangement. Productive Simpson clonality was computed per sample as the square root of Simpson's diversity index over productive rearrangements. Entries here come from immuneACCESS through TCRdb and include only in-frame sequences with V and J called. Some clones fail to appear in such tables; in the studies checked, an unresolved V gene covers under half of the shortfall, and the cause of the remainder is unknown. That table supplies the V and J calls and clone size; D and trimming were determined from the DNA. For this sample the table gives about 270,000 clones, of which 82% were detected only once. Together, the top ten hold less than 4% of the sample.

Collaborating institutions collected whole blood in K2EDTA tubes following their own protocols. Collaborator samples were shipped for TCRbeta analysis as frozen whole blood, isolated PBMCs, or DNA extracted from either sample type. Relative to germline, V is missing 5 bases and J is missing 0 bases, with 15 bases of the junction outside any gene match. Inclusive of the bounding cysteine and phenylalanine, the CDR3 is 20 residues long. Solely the CDR3 DNA is kept, with 60 bases framed from the first base. The germline V gene yields KGHSH for CDR1 and LQKENI for CDR2. The chain was built from TRBV18 and TRBJ2-6, with 8 central nucleotides matching TRBD1. The specimen was peripheral blood. The clonotype originates from a woman younger than 30 with acute or convalescent COVID-19. The CDR3 region: CASSLVTGDLSSSGANVLTF. The DNA is as follows: TGTGCCAGCTCATTGGTGACAGGGGATTTATCTTCCTCTGGGGCCAACGTCCTGACTTTC.